Here is one T cell receptor (beta chain) with its context. Its antigen is still unknown. This entry belongs to a study of T cell responses to AZD1222 COVID-19 vaccine. Study-level results: In a largely white British group with more females than males, clonal diversity was possibly underestimated. Nearly half of spike-specific TCRs reportedly target unmutated variant regions. No repertoire was sampled before or during the peak T cell response, only after it.

After removal of 5 bases from V and 1 base from J, the junction contained 12 bases not matched to a gene. Germline CDR1 is MDHEN and CDR2 is SYDVKM. The CDR3 totals 19 residues. Method: immunoSEQ multiplex PCR; TCRdb's copy keeps in-frame clones and lacks some. The sample includes about 160,000 clones, about 90% of them seen just once. This chain links TRBV28 with TRBJ2-4; 12 bases agree with TRBD1. This sample comprised peripheral blood, obtained on day 0 of MenACWY control vaccination. The clonotype originates from an adult in good health. The DNA for the CDR3 is TGTGCCAGCAGTCGTGTCCCGGGACAGGGGGCGAGGGCCAAAAACATTCAGTACTTC. This translates into CASSRVPGQGARAKNIQYF.